The sequence of this T cell receptor (beta chain) was determined in a study of metastatic and nonmetastatic thyroid tumors. Overall study: From malignant and benign thyroid patients, repertoires in blood and in tumor or nodule tissue were compared.

Points from the study as a whole: The study reportedly found significantly higher TCR beta diversity in malignant thyroid tumors than benign nodules, in blood and tumor.

Original handling: A classifier for distant metastasis in papillary thyroid cancer was constructed using CDR3 differences observed across clinicopathological groups. TCRdb reassembled clones from the PCR reads with MiXCR. TCRdb, rather than the study authors, made the V and J calls. The data hold some 31,000 clones, with roughly 20% observed a single time. Of note for this clone: As yet, its antigen is unknown.

Patients had received no treatment of any kind before thyroid surgery. V was shortened by 6 bases and J by 7 bases, with 18 bases between the two germline ends. The germline CDR1 and CDR2 sequences are DFQATT and SNEGSKA (reference sequence). The CDR3 covers 13 residues. The receptor comes from a female donor with papillary thyroid cancer or a benign thyroid nodule (not recorded which). Some clones in this sample may be carry-over from other donors' samples. The material sequenced was blood. The chain links TRBV20-1 to TRBJ1-2; D is perhaps TRBD1 (5 bases). CDR3 sequence: CSAPPIGAGGYTF. The CDR3 nucleotides are TGCAGTGCCCCACCGATCGGGGCGGGTGGCTACACCTTC.